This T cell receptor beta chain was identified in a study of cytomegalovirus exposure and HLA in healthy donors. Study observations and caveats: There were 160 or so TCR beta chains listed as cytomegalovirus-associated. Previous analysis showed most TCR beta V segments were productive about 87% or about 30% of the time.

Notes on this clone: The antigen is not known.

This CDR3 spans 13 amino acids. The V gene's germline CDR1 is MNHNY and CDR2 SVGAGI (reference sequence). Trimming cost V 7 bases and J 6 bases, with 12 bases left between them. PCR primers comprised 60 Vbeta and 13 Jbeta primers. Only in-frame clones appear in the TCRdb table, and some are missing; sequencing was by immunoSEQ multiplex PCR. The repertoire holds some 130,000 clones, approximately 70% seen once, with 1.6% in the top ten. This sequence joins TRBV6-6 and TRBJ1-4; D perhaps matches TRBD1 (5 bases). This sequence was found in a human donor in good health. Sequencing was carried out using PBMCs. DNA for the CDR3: TGTGCCAGCACCCCCCAGGGTTATGAAAAACTGTTTTTT. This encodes CASTPQGYEKLFF.